The entry below describes one T cell receptor beta chain. Its antigen is undetermined. Germline CDR1 SEHNR, CDR2 FQNEAQ (reference sequence). The CDR3 has 15 residues. V was trimmed by 2 bases and J by 1 base, leaving 9 bases between them. These data originate in a study of T cell repertoires in cytomegalovirus infection. On the study more broadly: CMV epitopes, recently identified HLA-C-restricted and well-studied HLA-B-restricted, were used. Indications of both CMV infection and matching HLA type were provided by public TCR beta signatures.

MiXCR, applied by TCRdb to the reads, yields one record per CDR3 protein. The sample lists some 940,000 distinct CDR3 sequences, around a third seen once, with about 14% in the top ten. Study-wide points: The ex vivo response was dominated by HLA-C-restricted CMV-specific TCR beta clonotypes. The study identified carriers of CMV plus the relevant HLA from cumulative public TCR beta family frequency.

The sequence came from a human donor in good health (CMV status not recorded). Some clones in this sample may be carry-over from other donors' samples. V is TRBV7-9 and J is TRBJ2-4, with D uncertain. Sequences were derived from cultured CD8+ T cells from PBMCs, sampled from culture after CMV antigen stimulation. The CDR3 coding sequence is TGTGCCAGCAGCTTAAGGATGGACGCCAAAAACATTCAGTACTTC. Protein sequence: CASSLRMDAKNIQYF.